This record looks at one TCR beta chain sequence and its context. The CDR3 length is 13 residues. Trimming took 8 bases from V and 3 from J; bases not matched to a gene: 3. CDR1 SGHDN and CDR2 FVKESK come from the germline V gene. The PCR used 60 Vbeta and 13 Jbeta primers. Profiled with immunoSEQ multiplex PCR; TCRdb holds only in-frame clones, not every one. Of around 86,000 clones listed, around four fifths are singletons. The data stem from a study of cytomegalovirus exposure and HLA in healthy donors. Likely unrecorded immune exposures existed in these nominally healthy donors. The chain recombines TRBV14 with TRBJ2-2, with 7 bases identical to TRBD1. This receptor was identified in a man aged 45-60 years in good health and CMV-seropositive. Material: PBMCs. This chain's CDR3 is CASRDSYTGELFF. The DNA of the CDR3 is TGTGCCAGCCGGGACAGCTACACCGGGGAGCTGTTTTTT.